What follows are 21 T cell receptor beta chains derived from one specimen sequenced in a study of T cell repertoires in cytomegalovirus infection. TCRdb reanalysed the reads using MiXCR and keeps one entry per CDR3 protein. The table has hundreds of thousands of distinct CDR3 sequences, roughly 9.5% seen once. The sequenced material came from PBMCs. The origin of the receptors is a human donor in good health (CMV status not recorded). Some clones in this sample may be carry-over from other donors' samples.

At least ten counts were recorded for this clonotype. The rearrangement joins TRBV28 to TRBJ2-1, with 11 bases fitting TRBD2. This CDR3 comprises 16 residues. Unmatched junction bases numbered 13, after V lost 6 bases and J lost 9 bases. CDR1 and CDR2 (germline): MDHEN, SYDVKM. The CDR3 DNA follows: TGTGCCAGCAGCTTTAGACTAGCGGGACGTAAGGTTGAGCAGTTCTTC. Encoded protein: CASSFRLAGRKVEQFF. The variable domain in full, with the rest retrieved from reference TRBV28 and TRBJ2-1, is DVKVTQSSRYLVKRTGEKVFLECVQDMDHENMFWYRQDPGLGLRLIYFSYDVKMKEKGDIPEGYSVSREKKERFSLILESASTNQTSMYLCASSFRLAGRKVEQFFGPGTRLTVL.

Only a few counts were recorded for this clonotype. The V and J genes are TRBV19 and TRBJ2-1; 7 nucleotides align to TRBD2. The CDR3 is 17 amino acids. The J segment lost 0 bases and the V segment lost 1 base, leaving 6 bases of the junction unmatched. Germline V CDR1 and CDR2: LNHDA, SQIVND (reference sequence). The CDR3 loop reads CASSIGVGGSSYNEQFF. CDR3 DNA: TGTGCCAGTAGTATAGGGGTAGGCGGGAGCTCCTACAATGAGCAGTTCTTC.

This clonotype was detected only a few times. The V call is TRBV12-3 or TRBV12-4, the J call TRBJ2-7, with 8 bases lining up with TRBD1. The CDR3 extends over 14 amino acids. V shed 5 bases, J shed 3 bases, and the junction held 6 bases outside the gene matches. CDR3 in DNA: TGTGCCAGCAGTCCACTCGACAGGGGCTACGAGCAGTACTTC. It yields the protein CASSPLDRGYEQYF.

CDR3 bases: TGTGCCATCAGTGAAAGAAGGGAGAATGGCTACACCTTC. It encodes CAISERRENGYTF. The chain links TRBV10-3 to TRBJ1-2; D call uncertain. This CDR3 spans 13 amino acids. Germline-derived CDR1 and CDR2 are ENHRY and SYGVKD. The V gene lost 3 bases and the J gene lost 6 bases, with 11 bases spanning the gap.

This chain uses TRBV7-6 with TRBJ2-5; D is ambiguous. The CDR3 contains 16 residues. V was shortened by 3 bases and J by 2 bases, with 16 bases between the two germline ends. Germline loops: CDR1 SGHVS, CDR2 FNYEAQ. The CDR3 loop reads CASSLPTSEHQETQYF. As DNA, the CDR3 is TGTGCCAGCAGCTTGCCGACATCGGAGCATCAAGAGACCCAGTACTTC.

The J gene is TRBJ1-2, the V gene TRBV29-1; D not resolved. The CDR3 is made up of 8 amino acids. Germline V gene sequence: CDR1 SQVTM, CDR2 ANQGSEA. CDR3 amino acids: CRDYGYTF. Here the CDR3 DNA reads TGCAGGGATTATGGCTACACCTTC.

This clonotype occurred many times. The chain carries TRBV7-2 and TRBJ2-4; either TRBD1 or TRBD2 may supply D (5 bases each). Germline V gene lookup returns CDR1 SGHTA and CDR2 FQGNSA. V lost 5 bases and J lost 9, with 14 bases in between. The CDR3 extends over 13 amino acids. The DNA of the CDR3 is TGTGCCAGCAGCCAAGGGGACGAGGGCATTCAGTACTTC. Translating it yields CASSQGDEGIQYF.

This clonotype has ten or more counts. V is TRBV7-2 and J is TRBJ1-6, with no clear D. This CDR3 is built from 15 residues. Looked up from germline, CDR1 is SGHTA and CDR2 is FQGNSA. Between the trimmed V and J ends, which lost 5 bases and 5 bases, there was a span of 13 bases. The CDR3 sequence: CASSVRTGNNSPLHF. In DNA form, the CDR3 reads TGTGCCAGCAGCGTTAGAACGGGGAATAATTCACCCCTCCACTTT.

Of note for this clonotype: This could be a read error, since a much larger clone is one nucleotide away. This chain links TRBV7-2 with TRBJ1-5, with D maybe TRBD1 (5 bases). V was pared by 8 bases and J by 6 bases, with 17 bases between. This CDR3 comprises 14 residues. Germline V gives CDR1 SGHTA, CDR2 FQGNSA. DNA of the CDR3: TGTGCCAGCGGCCGGGGACGGGTCATTCAGCCCCAGCATTTT. Translated: CASGRGRVIQPQHF.

The table lists this clonotype with many counts. The rearrangement links TRBV7-8 to TRBJ2-3, with 8 bases fitting TRBD2. V was pared by 8 bases and J by 3 bases, with 7 bases of the junction left unmatched. The CDR3 sequence is 14 residues long. Germline CDR1 and CDR2: SGHVS and FQNEAQ. CDR3 loop: CASGFGGRTDTQYF. The CDR3, as DNA: TGTGCCAGCGGTTTCGGCGGGAGGACAGATACGCAGTATTTT.

This clonotype was seen many times. V gene TRBV12-3 or TRBV12-4 combines with J gene TRBJ2-7; no clear D. V lost 8 bases to trimming and J lost 4 bases, with 18 bases between them. The CDR3 is 14 residues long. CDR3 bases: TGTGCCAGCGCCTCAGACTCCCGTAAATACGAGCAGTACTTC. Its translation: CASASDSRKYEQYF.

This clonotype was counted ten times or more. The V gene is TRBV7-2, the J gene TRBJ2-4, with D hard to call. V shed 5 bases and J shed 0 bases, with 5 bases lying between them. The V gene's germline CDR1 is SGHTA and CDR2 FQGNSA. The CDR3 sequence is 13 residues long. CDR3 residues: CASSPGAKNIQYF. The CDR3 coding sequence is TGTGCCAGCAGCCCGGGAGCCAAAAACATTCAGTACTTC.

This clonotype was seen repeatedly, ten times or more. The chain uses TRBV7-9 and TRBJ1-1; no clear D gene. The V end lost 1 base, the J end lost 1 base, and 7 bases lay between the germline ends. This CDR3 has 14 amino acids. Germline V lookup: CDR1 SEHNR, CDR2 FQNEAQ (reference sequence). This CDR3 reads CASSLEGENTEAFF. In DNA form, the CDR3 reads TGTGCCAGCAGCTTAGAGGGTGAGAACACTGAAGCTTTCTTT.

In this sample, this clonotype turned up a few times. This chain connects TRBV12-3 or TRBV12-4 to TRBJ1-1; D remains ambiguous. The CDR3 spans 14 residues. Trimming shortened V by 5 bases and J by 3 bases, and 13 bases separated the two germline ends. The CDR3 bases are TGTGCCAGCAGTCGGACCGAAGCCTACACTGAAGCTTTCTTT. Encoded protein: CASSRTEAYTEAFF.

The chain recombines TRBV5-6 with TRBJ2-7, with TRBD1 matching 7 bases. CDR1 SGHDT and CDR2 YYEEEE come from the germline V gene. The CDR3 consists of 14 residues. V trimming: 6 bases; J trimming: 3 bases; junction bases outside the gene matches: 9. The CDR3: CASTPTGLFYEQYF. The DNA of the CDR3 is TGTGCCAGCACCCCGACAGGGCTGTTCTACGAGCAGTACTTC.

This clonotype was seen more than once but under ten times. The rearrangement uses TRBV14 and TRBJ2-5, with D perhaps matching TRBD1 (6 bases). The CDR3 is 16 amino acids. V was pared by 1 base and J by 4 bases, with 16 bases between. Germline lookup yields CDR1 SGHDN and CDR2 FVKESK. DNA of the CDR3: TGTGCCAGCAGCCAAGTATCATTACAGGGCGGAGAGACCCAGTACTTC. Its protein is CASSQVSLQGGETQYF.

The table lists this clonotype with many counts. The chain couples TRBV5-6 to TRBJ2-6, with D unresolved. V gave up 2 bases and J gave up 0 bases, with 3 bases separating them. This CDR3 contains 14 residues. Germline assignment: CDR1 SGHDT and CDR2 YYEEEE. The CDR3 DNA reads TGTGCCAGCAGCTTTGGCTCTGGGGCCAACGTCCTGACTTTC. It specifies CASSFGSGANVLTF.

There are a few counts of this clonotype. The chain recombines TRBV10-3 with TRBJ2-2, with D maybe TRBD2 (6 bases). Trimming removed 6 bases from V and 0 bases from J, with 11 bases in between. CDR3 length equals 15 residues. Germline values: CDR1 ENHRY, CDR2 SYGVKD. This CDR3 reads CAIRGGDSNTGELFF. The CDR3 DNA reads as TGTGCCATCAGAGGCGGGGATTCGAACACCGGGGAGCTGTTTTTT.

Only a few counts were recorded for this clonotype. V and J are TRBV7-2 and TRBJ2-3; no reliable D call. Germline CDR1 SGHTA, CDR2 FQGNSA. Trimming shortened V by 1 base and J by 5 bases, and 7 bases separated the two germline ends. CDR3 length: 13 amino acids. The CDR3 sequence is CASSLVELDTQYF. The CDR3 DNA reads as TGTGCCAGCAGCTTAGTAGAGTTAGATACGCAGTATTTT. The whole variable domain, filled in from reference TRBV7-2 and TRBJ2-3, reads GAGVSQSPSNKVTEKGKDVELRCDPISGHTALYWYRQSLGQGLEFLIYFQGNSAPDKSGLPSDRFSAERTGGSVSTLTIQRTQQEDSAVYLCASSLVELDTQYFGPGTRLTVL.

This clonotype has a handful of counts. The chain couples TRBV5-4 to TRBJ2-3; D gene uncertain. V lost 2 bases to trimming and J lost 3 bases, with 13 bases between them. Germline V gene data show CDR1 as SGHNT and CDR2 as YYREEE (reference sequence). The CDR3 consists of 15 residues. CDR3 in DNA: TGTGCCAGCAGCTTCCCAACTTGGGGTACAGATACGCAGTATTTT. Translation: CASSFPTWGTDTQYF.

In the case of this clonotype: One junction end disagrees with the germline gene, perhaps due to a read error. The V gene is TRBV6-2 or TRBV6-3, the J gene TRBJ2-1, with D tentatively TRBD2 (7 bases). CDR3 size: 16 residues. Germline lookup yields CDR1 MNHEY and CDR2 SVGEGT. CDR3 region: CASTPLGGGAYNEQFF. DNA for the CDR3: TGTGCCAGCACCCCCCTTGGAGGGGGGGCCTATAATGAGCAGTTCTTC.